This TCR beta chain stems from a study of blood T cells in healthy people across ages (dated by TCRdb to 2015 to 2017). Regarding the complete study: In model experiments, roughly one uniquely barcoded TCR beta cDNA molecule per two T cells was captured by template switching. To track age-related changes in TCR beta repertoire diversity, the study relied on deep sequencing normalized with unique cDNA molecular identifiers. Donors were grouped into four age groups: young (average approximately 16 years), middle-aged (roughly 40), aged (about 60) and long-lived (approximately 75). To avoid experimental bias, donors of different ages were spread randomly across the sequencing lanes. The study analyzed two additional independent replicas of 1 million unique cDNA reads from the same blood draw for two donors, one aged 18 to 29 and one aged 80 or older. Beyond this particular receptor, the publication reports: Compared with the aged group, the long-lived group had more naive CD4+ T cells, fewer expanded clones and increased TCR diversity, a pattern suggesting age selection. The CMV infection status of donors was not known, potentially confounding age-related changes in expanded clonotypes. Conclusive comparison of naive and antigen-experienced compartments was prevented by the profiling of bulk unsorted PBMCs. The percentage of naive T cells measured by flow cytometry correlated strongly with observed TCR beta diversity. Observed TCR beta diversity per million T cells fell roughly linearly with age, and a significant reduction was already apparent by age around 40. Estimates of total diversity from one million sequenced T cells were regarded as lower bounds and underestimates.

Library preparation was by 5' RACE. The sample was run on an Illumina HiSeq 2500. The second PCR ran for roughly 6 to 11 cycles and used a J-beta primer mix along with a sample-barcoded 5' primer. A unique molecular identifier was introduced onto each TCR beta cDNA molecule by a template-switch 5' adaptor carrying 12 random nucleotides. At least 2.5 million CDR3-containing paired-end reads were obtained from each sample. First-strand cDNA was synthesized from all RNA with the Mint cDNA synthesis kit, primed by a TRBC-specific oligonucleotide. All cDNA was treated with uracil-DNA glycosylase and then went through a first 18-cycle PCR with the universal primers M1SS and BC2_uni_R. The original pipeline was this. Each sample was normalized by randomly selecting 1 million high-quality reads, each carrying a distinct molecular identifier. Instead of being binned into consensus sequences, reads with shared molecular identifiers were discarded. CDR3 identification, clonotype clustering and error correction used MiTCR with a Q25 quality threshold and the strictest error-elimination algorithm. A nonparametric unseen species model using Euler transformation provided a lower-bound estimate of total TCR beta diversity. TCRdb reanalyzed the raw reads on its own, using fastp at Q25 for trimming and MiXCR for clone calling, and kept in-frame beta chains. Records with the same CDR3 protein are collapsed into one entry carrying the most frequent genes and DNA. TCRdb, not the authors, supplied the V and J calls. The sample table holds about 400,000 distinct CDR3 sequences, of which roughly half were seen once. The ten largest clones add up to around 50% of the sample.

From the germline V gene (reference sequence), CDR1 is MNHNY and CDR2 is SVGAGI. The CDR3, cysteine through phenylalanine, is 14 amino acids long. The sequence is cut down to CDR3 DNA, 42 bases in frame from base 1. Systemically healthy Caucasian individuals from Russia, over 30 in total and aged roughly 6 to 90 years, were included as donors. Each donor gave ten milliliters of peripheral blood, drawn into EDTA-treated Vacutainer tubes. Ficoll-Paque density-gradient centrifugation was used to isolate PBMCs, with at least 6.5 million per sample. Trizol reagent was used to extract total RNA from PBMCs, with at least 5 micrograms per sample. For every donor, an aliquot of PBMCs went through flow cytometry to measure the percentages of naive CD45RAhigh/CD27high T cells. To note about this clonotype: No antigen is known for it. One junction end disagrees with the germline gene, perhaps due to a read error.

The clonotype comes from a man aged 60 to 75 in good health. In this chain, TRBV6-6 is recombined with TRBJ1-2, and perhaps TRBD1 as D gene, on 5 matching bases. The sample taken for sequencing was blood. The CDR3 amino acid sequence is: CTSDEGGAGYGYTF. The DNA is TGTACCAGCGACGAGGGAGGGGCTGGCTATGGCTACACCTTC.